This entry describes one TCR beta chain. The specificity of this receptor is unknown. There are no base qualities to consult, and no much larger clone falls within one base. The library was built by means of PCR. The sequencer was an Illumina HiSeq 2500. To reduce PCR and sequencing biases, unique molecular identifiers were incorporated into the TCR beta cDNA libraries. Per 1 to 10 million input T cells, roughly 0.5 million cDNA molecules were obtained, such that each molecule approximated one T cell. The patient libraries were prepared and sequenced using the same protocol as the earlier healthy control dataset. Within a given batch, samples were prepared together, multiplexed and sequenced on the same HiSeq lane. For the original study's pipeline: MIGEC handled the raw barcoded reads, throwing out single-read molecular identifier groups before consensus assembly and CDR3 extraction. VDJtools was used for post-analysis of the clonotype tables, with diversity normalized by down-sampling every dataset to the smallest sample size. In repertoire overlap clustering, CDR3 amino acid sequences, but not nucleotide sequences, were matched to correct batch-related cross-sample contamination. TCRdb ran its own pipeline on the public reads, namely fastp trimming at Q25 and MiXCR clone calling, and kept in-frame beta chains. CDR3 protein sequences are deduplicated, and each keeps its most common genes and DNA. None of the V and J calls come from the authors' own analysis; TCRdb made them. In this sample the table shows 400,000 to 500,000 distinct CDR3 sequences, about 39% of which occur a single time. The top ten hold less than 8% of the sample.

The sample belongs to a study of post-analysis software for immune sequencing data (dated by TCRdb to about 2015). General notes on the study: Recorded disease courses included relapsing-remitting, secondary progressive and progressive-relapsing multiple sclerosis, with some patients lacking subtype annotation. A subset of samples was prepared in parallel using single-end sample barcoding, then pooled and co-amplified after Illumina adapter ligation. The multiple sclerosis patient repertoires were compared with 11 previously published healthy control repertoires from donors aged about 6 to 28 years. Beyond this particular receptor, the publication reports: Multiple sclerosis patients had significantly lower normalized Chao1 diversity than controls, a result that suggests substantial peripheral T-cell clonal expansion. Patients showed significantly higher frequencies than controls for roughly five TRBV segments, among them TRBV5-6, TRBV5-1 and TRBV20-1. When samples were clustered directly using the F measure, samples prepared in the same batch co-clustered strongly, which prompted a batch-effect correction. The multiple sclerosis patient group was slightly younger than the control group.

To demonstrate the VDJtools post-analysis software, TCR beta repertoires were profiled from the peripheral blood of some 12 young patients with multiple sclerosis. Multiple sclerosis patients were children and adolescents aged about 6 to 17 years. CDR1 and CDR2 are read off the germline V gene as KGHSH and LQKENI. The CDR3 numbers 12 residues from cysteine through phenylalanine. Only CDR3 DNA remains: 36 bases, in frame from the first base. The sequencing sample was made of blood. The chain is assembled from TRBV18 and TRBJ2-4; 6 matching bases give a weak D call of TRBD1. The J call could be wrong; TRBJ2-7 is a better fit for the DNA end. The TCR was taken from a girl aged 2 to 9 with multiple sclerosis. The DNA sequence follows: TGTGCCAGCTCAGAGAACAGGGCCGAGCAGTACTTC. This sequence encodes CASSENRAEQYF.